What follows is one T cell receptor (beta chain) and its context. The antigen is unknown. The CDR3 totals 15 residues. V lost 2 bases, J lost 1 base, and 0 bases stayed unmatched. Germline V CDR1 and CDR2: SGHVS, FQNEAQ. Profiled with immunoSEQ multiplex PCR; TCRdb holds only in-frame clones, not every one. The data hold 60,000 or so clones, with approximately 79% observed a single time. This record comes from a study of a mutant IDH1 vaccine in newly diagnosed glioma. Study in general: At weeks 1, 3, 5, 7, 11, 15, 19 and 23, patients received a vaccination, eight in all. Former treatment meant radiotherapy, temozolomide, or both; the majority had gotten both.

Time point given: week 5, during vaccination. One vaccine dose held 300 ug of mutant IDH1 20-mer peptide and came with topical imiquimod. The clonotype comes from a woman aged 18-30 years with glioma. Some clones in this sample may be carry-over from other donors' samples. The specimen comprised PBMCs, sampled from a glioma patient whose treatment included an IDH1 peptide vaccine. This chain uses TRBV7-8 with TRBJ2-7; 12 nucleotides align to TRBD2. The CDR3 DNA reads TGTGCCAGCAGCTTAACTAGCGGGGGGTCCTACGAGCAGTACTTC. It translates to CASSLTSGGSYEQYF.